The clone carrying this T cell receptor (beta chain) came up a few times. The data belong to a study of T-cell reconstitution after alpha-beta-depleted transplantation in children. For TCRbeta, the library was prepared with unique molecular identifiers. One entry per CDR3 protein results from TCRdb running MiXCR on the PCR reads. The data hold a few hundred thousand distinct CDR3 sequences, with 10% to 13% observed a single time. This TCR was recovered from a human donor who donated a stem cell graft to a child with acute lymphoblastic leukemia. This specimen was PBMCs from the stem cell graft donor, taken from the stem cell graft.

CDR3 DNA: TGTGCCAGCAGCTACCTCAATTCCCGGCTTGAAGCTTTCTTT. Encoded protein: CASSYLNSRLEAFF. The chain joins TRBV5-6 to TRBJ1-1, with D unresolved. The V end was cut by 3 bases, the J end by 7 bases, with 16 bases between. CDR3 length equals 14 residues. In germline, CDR1 is SGHDT, CDR2 YYEEEE.